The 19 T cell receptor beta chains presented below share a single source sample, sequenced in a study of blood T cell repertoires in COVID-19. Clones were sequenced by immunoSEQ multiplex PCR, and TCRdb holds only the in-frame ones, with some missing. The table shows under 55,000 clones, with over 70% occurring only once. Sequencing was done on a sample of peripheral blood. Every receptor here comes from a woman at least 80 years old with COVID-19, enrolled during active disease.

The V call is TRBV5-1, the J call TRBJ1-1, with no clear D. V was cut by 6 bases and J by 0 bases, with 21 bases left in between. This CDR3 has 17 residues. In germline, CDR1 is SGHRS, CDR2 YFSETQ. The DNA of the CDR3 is TGCGCCAGCAAGTTGGGCGGACTTATATCGATGAACACTGAAGCTTTCTTT. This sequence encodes CASKLGGLISMNTEAFF. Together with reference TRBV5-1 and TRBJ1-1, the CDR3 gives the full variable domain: KAGVTQTPRYLIKTRGQQVTLSCSPISGHRSVSWYQQTPGQGLQFLFEYFSETQRNKGNFPGRFSGRQFSNSRSEMNVSTLELGDSALYLCASKLGGLISMNTEAFFGQGTRLTVV.

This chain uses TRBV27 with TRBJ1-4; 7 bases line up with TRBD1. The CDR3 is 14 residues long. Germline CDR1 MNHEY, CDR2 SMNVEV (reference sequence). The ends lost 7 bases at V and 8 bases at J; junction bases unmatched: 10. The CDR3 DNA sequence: TGTGCCAGCAAAAACTTAGGGGGCCGGGAAAAACTGTTTTTT. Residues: CASKNLGGREKLFF.

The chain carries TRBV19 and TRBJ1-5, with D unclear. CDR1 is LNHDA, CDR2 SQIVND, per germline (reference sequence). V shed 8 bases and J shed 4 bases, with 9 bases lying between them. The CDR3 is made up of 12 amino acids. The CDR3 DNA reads TGTGCCAGTGGGAGAGTAAATCAGCCCCAGCATTTT. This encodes CASGRVNQPQHF.

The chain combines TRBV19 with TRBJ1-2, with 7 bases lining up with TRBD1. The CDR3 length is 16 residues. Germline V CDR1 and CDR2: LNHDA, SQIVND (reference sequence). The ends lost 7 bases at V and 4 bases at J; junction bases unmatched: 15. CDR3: CASTHLGQGVSYGYTF. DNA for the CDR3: TGTGCCAGTACCCACTTAGGTCAGGGGGTCTCCTATGGCTACACCTTC. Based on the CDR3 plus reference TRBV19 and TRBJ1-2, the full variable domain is DGGITQSPKYLFRKEGQNVTLSCEQNLNHDAMYWYRQDPGQGLRLIYYSQIVNDFQKGDIAEGYSVSREKKESFPLTVTSAQKNPTAFYLCASTHLGQGVSYGYTFGSGTRLTVV.

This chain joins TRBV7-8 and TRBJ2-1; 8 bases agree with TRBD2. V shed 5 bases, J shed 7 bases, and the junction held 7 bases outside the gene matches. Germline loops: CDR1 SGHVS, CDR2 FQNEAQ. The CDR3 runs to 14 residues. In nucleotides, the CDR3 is TGTGCCAGCAGCCGGGGACTAGGAGTGAATGAGCAGTTCTTC. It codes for CASSRGLGVNEQFF. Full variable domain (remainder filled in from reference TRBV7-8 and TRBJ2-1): GAGVSQSPRYKVAKRGQDVALRCDPISGHVSLFWYQQALGQGPEFLTYFQNEAQLDKSGLPSDRFFAERPEGSVSTLKIQRTQQEDSAVYLCASSRGLGVNEQFFGPGTRLTVL.

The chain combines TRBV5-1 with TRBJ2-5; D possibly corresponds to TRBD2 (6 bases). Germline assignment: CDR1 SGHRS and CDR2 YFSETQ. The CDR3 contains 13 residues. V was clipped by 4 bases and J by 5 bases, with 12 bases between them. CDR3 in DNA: TGCGCCAGCAGCAAGACTAGTAGGGAGACCCAGTACTTC. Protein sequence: CASSKTSRETQYF.

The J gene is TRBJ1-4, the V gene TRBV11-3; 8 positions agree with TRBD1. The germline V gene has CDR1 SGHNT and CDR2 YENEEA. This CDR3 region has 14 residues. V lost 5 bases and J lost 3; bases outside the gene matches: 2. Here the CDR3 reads CASSTGGSNEKLFF. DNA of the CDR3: TGTGCCAGCAGCACAGGGGGGTCTAATGAAAAACTGTTTTTT.

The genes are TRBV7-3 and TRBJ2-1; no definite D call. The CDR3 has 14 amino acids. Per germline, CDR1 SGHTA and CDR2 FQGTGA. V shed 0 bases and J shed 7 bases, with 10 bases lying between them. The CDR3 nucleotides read TGTGCCAGCAGCTTAACGTTGGCATCAAATGAGCAGTTCTTC. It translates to CASSLTLASNEQFF.

The CDR3 region is CATSEGAGTEKLFF. As DNA, the CDR3 is TGTGCCACCAGTGAGGGGGCAGGGACGGAAAAACTGTTTTTT. The chain couples TRBV24-1 to TRBJ1-4, with TRBD1 as a possible D gene (6 bases). The V end was cut by 4 bases, the J end by 8 bases, with 13 bases between. The germline gives CDR1 KGHDR, CDR2 SFDVKD. CDR3 length: 14 residues.

CDR3 in amino acids: CASSPRGGSNTGELFF. DNA for the CDR3: TGTGCCAGCAGTCCAAGGGGGGGATCGAACACCGGGGAGCTGTTTTTT. This chain uses TRBV9 with TRBJ2-2, with a weak D call TRBD2 (7 bases). Between the trimmed V and J ends, which lost 5 bases and 0 bases, there was a span of 14 bases. The CDR3 contains 16 residues. The V gene's germline CDR1 is SGDLS and CDR2 YYNGEE. The full variable domain, completed using reference TRBV9 and TRBJ2-2, is DSGVTQTPKHLITATGQRVTLRCSPRSGDLSVYWYQQSLDQGLQFLIQYYNGEERAKGNILERFSAQQFPDLHSELNLSSLELGDSALYFCASSPRGGSNTGELFFGEGSRLTVL.

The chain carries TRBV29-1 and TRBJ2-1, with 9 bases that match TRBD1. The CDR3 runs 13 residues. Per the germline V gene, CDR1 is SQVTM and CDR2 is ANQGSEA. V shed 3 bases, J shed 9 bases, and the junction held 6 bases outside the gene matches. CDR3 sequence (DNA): TGCAGCGTTGAGCACAGGGGGCGGATTGAGCAGTTCTTC. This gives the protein CSVEHRGRIEQFF.

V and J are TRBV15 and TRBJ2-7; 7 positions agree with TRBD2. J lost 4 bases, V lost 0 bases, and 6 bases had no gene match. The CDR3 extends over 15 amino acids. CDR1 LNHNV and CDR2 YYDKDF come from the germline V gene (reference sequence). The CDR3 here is CATSREGGASYEQYF. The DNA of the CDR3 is TGTGCCACCAGCAGAGAGGGAGGGGCCTCTTACGAGCAGTACTTC.

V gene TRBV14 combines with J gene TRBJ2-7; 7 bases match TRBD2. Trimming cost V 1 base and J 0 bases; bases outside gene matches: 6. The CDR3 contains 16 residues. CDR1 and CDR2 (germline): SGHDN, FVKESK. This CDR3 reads CASSQAGRASSYEQYF. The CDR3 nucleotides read TGTGCCAGCAGCCAAGCGGGGAGGGCGAGCTCCTACGAGCAGTACTTC.

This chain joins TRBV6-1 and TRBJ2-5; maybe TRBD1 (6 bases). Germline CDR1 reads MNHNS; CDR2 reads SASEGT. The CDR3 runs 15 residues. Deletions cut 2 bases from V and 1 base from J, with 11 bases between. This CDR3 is CASSERGRGQETQYF. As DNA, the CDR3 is TGTGCCAGCAGTGAACGGGGCAGGGGCCAAGAGACCCAGTACTTC.

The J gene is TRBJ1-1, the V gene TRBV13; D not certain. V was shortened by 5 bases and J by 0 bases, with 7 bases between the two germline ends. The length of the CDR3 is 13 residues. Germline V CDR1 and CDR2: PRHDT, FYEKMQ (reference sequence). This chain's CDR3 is CASSRTVNTEAFF. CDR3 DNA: TGTGCCAGCAGCCGTACAGTGAACACTGAAGCTTTCTTT.

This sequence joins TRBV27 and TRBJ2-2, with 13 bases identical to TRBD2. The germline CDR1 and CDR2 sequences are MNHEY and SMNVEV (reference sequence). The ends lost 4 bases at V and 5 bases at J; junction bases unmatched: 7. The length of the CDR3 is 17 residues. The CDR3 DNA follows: TGTGCCAGCAGTTCTCCCGGGACTAGCGGGATGACCGGGGAGCTGTTTTTT. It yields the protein CASSSPGTSGMTGELFF.

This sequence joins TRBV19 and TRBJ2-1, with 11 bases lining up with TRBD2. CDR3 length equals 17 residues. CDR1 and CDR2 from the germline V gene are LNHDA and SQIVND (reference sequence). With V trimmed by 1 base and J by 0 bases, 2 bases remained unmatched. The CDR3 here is CASSIGLAGSSYNEQFF. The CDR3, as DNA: TGTGCCAGTAGTATAGGACTAGCGGGGAGCTCCTACAATGAGCAGTTCTTC.

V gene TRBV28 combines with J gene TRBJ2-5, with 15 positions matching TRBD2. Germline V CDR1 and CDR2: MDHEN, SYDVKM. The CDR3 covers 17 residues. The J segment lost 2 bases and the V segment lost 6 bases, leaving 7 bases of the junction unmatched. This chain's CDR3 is CASSPGTSGRKQETQYF. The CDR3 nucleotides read TGTGCCAGCAGCCCCGGGACTAGCGGGAGGAAACAAGAGACCCAGTACTTC.

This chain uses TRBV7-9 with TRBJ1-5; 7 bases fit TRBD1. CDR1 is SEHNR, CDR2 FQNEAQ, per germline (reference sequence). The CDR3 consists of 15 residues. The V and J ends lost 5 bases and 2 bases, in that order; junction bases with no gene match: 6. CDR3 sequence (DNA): TGTGCCAGCAGCCCCTCCGGGACAGGCAATCAGCCCCAGCATTTT. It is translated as CASSPSGTGNQPQHF.